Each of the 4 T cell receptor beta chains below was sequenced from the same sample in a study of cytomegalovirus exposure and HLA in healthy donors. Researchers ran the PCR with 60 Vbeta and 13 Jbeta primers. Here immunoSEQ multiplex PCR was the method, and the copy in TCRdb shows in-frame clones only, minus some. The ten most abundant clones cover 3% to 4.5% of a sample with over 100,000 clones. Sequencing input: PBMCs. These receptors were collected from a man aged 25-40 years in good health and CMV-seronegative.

The DNA of the CDR3 is TGTGCCAGCAGTACCGCGGCGGCAAGCTCCTATAATTCACCCCTCCACTTT. Protein product: CASSTAAASSYNSPLHF. The chain couples TRBV28 to TRBJ1-6; no clear D. Trimming took 5 bases from V and 0 from J, leaving 14 bases between them. The CDR3 is made up of 17 amino acids. Germline lookup yields CDR1 MDHEN and CDR2 SYDVKM.

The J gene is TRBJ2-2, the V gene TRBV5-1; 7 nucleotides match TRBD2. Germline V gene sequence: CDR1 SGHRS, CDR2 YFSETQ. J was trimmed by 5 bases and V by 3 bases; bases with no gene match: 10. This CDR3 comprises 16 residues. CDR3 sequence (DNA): TGCGCCAGCAGCTGGCATCGACTAGCCGGAACCGGGGAGCTGTTTTTT. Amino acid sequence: CASSWHRLAGTGELFF.

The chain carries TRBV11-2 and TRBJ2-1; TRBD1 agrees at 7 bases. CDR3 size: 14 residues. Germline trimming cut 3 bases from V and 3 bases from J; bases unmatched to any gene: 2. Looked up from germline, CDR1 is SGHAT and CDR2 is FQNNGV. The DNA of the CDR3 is TGTGCCAGCAGCTTGCAGGGGGACTACAATGAGCAGTTCTTC. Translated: CASSLQGDYNEQFF.

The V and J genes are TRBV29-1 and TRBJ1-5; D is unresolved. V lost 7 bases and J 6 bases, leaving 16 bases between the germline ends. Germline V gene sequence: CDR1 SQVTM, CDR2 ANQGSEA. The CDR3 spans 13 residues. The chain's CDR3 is CSALTNEGQPQHF. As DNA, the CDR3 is TGCAGCGCTCTCACCAATGAGGGTCAGCCCCAGCATTTT.